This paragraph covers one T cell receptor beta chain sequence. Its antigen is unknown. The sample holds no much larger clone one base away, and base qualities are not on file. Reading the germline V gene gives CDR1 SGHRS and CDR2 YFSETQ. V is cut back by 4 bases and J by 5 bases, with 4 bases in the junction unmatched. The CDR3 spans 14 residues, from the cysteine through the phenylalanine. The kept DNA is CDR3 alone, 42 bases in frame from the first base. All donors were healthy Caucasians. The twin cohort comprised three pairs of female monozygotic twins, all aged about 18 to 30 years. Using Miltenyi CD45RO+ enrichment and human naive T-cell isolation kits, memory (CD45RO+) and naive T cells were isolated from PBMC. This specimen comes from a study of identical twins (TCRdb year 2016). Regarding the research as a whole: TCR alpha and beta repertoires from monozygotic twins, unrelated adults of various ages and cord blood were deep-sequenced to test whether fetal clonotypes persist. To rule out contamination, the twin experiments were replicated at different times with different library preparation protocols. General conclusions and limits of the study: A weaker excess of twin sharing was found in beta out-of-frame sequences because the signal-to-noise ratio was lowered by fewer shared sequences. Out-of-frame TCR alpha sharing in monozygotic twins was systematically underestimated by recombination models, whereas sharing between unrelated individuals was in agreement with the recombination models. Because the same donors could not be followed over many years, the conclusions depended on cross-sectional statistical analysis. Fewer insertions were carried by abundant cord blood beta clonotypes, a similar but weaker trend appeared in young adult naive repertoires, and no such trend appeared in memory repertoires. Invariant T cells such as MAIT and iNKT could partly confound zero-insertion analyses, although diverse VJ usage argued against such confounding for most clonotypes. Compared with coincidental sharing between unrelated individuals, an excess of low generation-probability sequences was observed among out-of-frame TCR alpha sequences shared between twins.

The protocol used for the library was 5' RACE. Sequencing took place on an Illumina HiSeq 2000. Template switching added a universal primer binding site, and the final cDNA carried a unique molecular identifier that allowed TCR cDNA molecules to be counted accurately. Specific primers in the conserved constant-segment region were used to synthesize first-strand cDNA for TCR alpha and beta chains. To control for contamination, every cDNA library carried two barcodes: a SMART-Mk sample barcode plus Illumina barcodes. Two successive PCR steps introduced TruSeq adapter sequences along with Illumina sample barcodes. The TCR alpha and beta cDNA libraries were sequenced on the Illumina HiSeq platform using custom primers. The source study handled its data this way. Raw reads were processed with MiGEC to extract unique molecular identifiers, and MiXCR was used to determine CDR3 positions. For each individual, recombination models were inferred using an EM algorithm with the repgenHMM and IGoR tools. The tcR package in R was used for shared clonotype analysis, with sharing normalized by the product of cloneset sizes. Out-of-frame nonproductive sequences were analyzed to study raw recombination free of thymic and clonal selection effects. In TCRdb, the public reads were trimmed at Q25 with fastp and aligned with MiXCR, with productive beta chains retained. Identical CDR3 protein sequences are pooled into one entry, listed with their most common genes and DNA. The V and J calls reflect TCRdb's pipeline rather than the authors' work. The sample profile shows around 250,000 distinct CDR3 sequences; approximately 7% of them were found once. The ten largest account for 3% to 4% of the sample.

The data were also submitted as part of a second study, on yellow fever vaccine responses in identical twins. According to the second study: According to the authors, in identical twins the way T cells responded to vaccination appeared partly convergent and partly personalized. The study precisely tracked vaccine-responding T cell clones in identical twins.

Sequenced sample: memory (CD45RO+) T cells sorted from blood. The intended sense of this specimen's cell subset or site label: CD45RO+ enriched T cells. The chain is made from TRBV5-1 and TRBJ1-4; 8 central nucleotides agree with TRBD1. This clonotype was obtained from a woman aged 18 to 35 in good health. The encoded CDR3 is CASSPRQGNEKLFF. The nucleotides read TGCGCCAGCAGCCCCCGACAGGGGAATGAAAAACTGTTTTTT.